This T cell receptor (beta chain) was profiled in a study of T cell repertoires in cytomegalovirus infection. Study in general: CMV infection plus the matching HLA type was flagged by public TCR beta signatures.

MiXCR, run by TCRdb on the reads, gives a single entry per CDR3 protein. This sample carries about 530,000 distinct CDR3 sequences, about 30% of them seen once, and the ten largest clones take roughly 13%. CDR1 and CDR2 (germline): SGHVS, FQNEAQ. V was shortened by 1 base and J by 8 bases, with 21 bases between the two germline ends. The CDR3 consists of 17 residues. A few counts support this clonotype. What was sequenced was PBMCs. This chain links TRBV7-8 with TRBJ2-1; weak D call: TRBD2 (6 bases). The clonotype was recovered from a human donor in good health (CMV status not recorded). Some clones in this sample may be carry-over from other donors' samples. The CDR3 sequence is CASSLGRFTEPGDEQFF. CDR3 DNA sequence: TGTGCCAGCAGCTTAGGGCGATTTACCGAACCGGGAGATGAGCAGTTCTTC. Full variable domain (remainder filled in from reference TRBV7-8 and TRBJ2-1): GAGVSQSPRYKVAKRGQDVALRCDPISGHVSLFWYQQALGQGPEFLTYFQNEAQLDKSGLPSDRFFAERPEGSVSTLKIQRTQQEDSAVYLCASSLGRFTEPGDEQFFGPGTRLTVL.